This is a list of T cell receptor beta chains from one sample in a study of blood T cell repertoires in COVID-19. Produced via immunoSEQ multiplex PCR; TCRdb's table is partial and in-frame only. Here the sample spans about 180,000 clones, roughly nine tenths being singletons. The sample consisted of peripheral blood. The receptors were gathered from a man aged 18 to 29 who had recovered from COVID-19. Both conserved end residues are part of each CDR3. The D gene is left open where the match is weak. Not every row has a clone size; where given, it reads once, few, many or a size class.

V: TRBV4-3; D: -; J: TRBJ2-7; size: few; CDR3: CASSQDYGEGYEQYF; DNA: TGCGCCAGCAGCCAAGATTACGGGGAAGGCTACGAGCAGTACTTC
V: TRBV10-3; D: -; J: TRBJ2-7; size: few; CDR3: CAISDIYEQYF; DNA: TGTGCCATCAGTGATATCTACGAGCAGTACTTC
V: TRBV14; D: -; J: TRBJ1-1; size: -; CDR3: CASSQGNTGTEAFF; DNA: TGTGCCAGCAGCCAAGGGAATACAGGCACTGAAGCTTTCTTT
V: TRBV18; D: -; J: TRBJ1-1; size: once; CDR3: CASSPMQGSTEAFF; DNA: TGTGCCAGCTCACCAATGCAGGGCAGCACTGAAGCTTTCTTT
V: TRBV27; D: -; J: TRBJ1-1; size: -; CDR3: CASSLSTVPSTEAFF; DNA: TGTGCCAGCAGTTTATCCACAGTTCCCAGTACTGAAGCTTTCTTT
V: TRBV27; D: TRBD1; J: TRBJ1-6; size: -; CDR3: CASSLSDRGNSPLHF; DNA: TGTGCCAGCAGTTTATCGGACAGGGGTAATTCACCCCTCCACTTT
V: TRBV6-2/TRBV6-3; D: -; J: TRBJ2-7; size: -; CDR3: CASSYAHRPYEQYF; DNA: TGTGCCAGCAGTTACGCTCACAGGCCCTACGAGCAGTACTTC
V: TRBV5-1; D: -; J: TRBJ1-6; size: -; CDR3: CASTVQGPYNSPLHF; DNA: TGCGCCAGCACGGTCCAGGGCCCGTATAATTCACCCCTCCACTTT
V: TRBV7-9; D: TRBD2; J: TRBJ2-1; size: -; CDR3: CASTTYGRTPYNEQFF; DNA: TGTGCCAGCACCACTTACGGGAGGACACCCTACAATGAGCAGTTCTTC
V: TRBV28; D: -; J: TRBJ1-5; size: once; CDR3: CASTVTEHSNQPQHF; DNA: TGTGCCAGCACCGTGACAGAACATAGCAATCAGCCCCAGCATTTT
V: TRBV7-2; D: -; J: TRBJ2-5; size: few; CDR3: CASSSWAGAETQYF; DNA: TGTGCCAGCAGCTCCTGGGCAGGGGCAGAGACCCAGTACTTC
V: TRBV7-8; D: TRBD2; J: TRBJ2-1; size: -; CDR3: CASSLGGGGSWNEQFF; DNA: TGTGCCAGCAGCTTAGGTGGCGGCGGGAGCTGGAATGAGCAGTTCTTC
V: TRBV6-6; D: -; J: TRBJ1-5; size: -; CDR3: CASRGSGEGQPQHF; DNA: TGTGCCAGCAGGGGGTCAGGGGAAGGCCAGCCCCAGCATTTT
V: TRBV6-1; D: -; J: TRBJ2-7; size: -; CDR3: CASSDQEPPWEQYF; DNA: TGTGCCAGCAGTGATCAAGAGCCCCCTTGGGAGCAGTACTTC
V: TRBV20-1; D: -; J: TRBJ1-2; size: -; CDR3: CSARVDGYTF; DNA: TGCAGTGCTAGAGTCGATGGCTACACCTTC
V: TRBV4-3; D: TRBD1; J: TRBJ2-5; size: -; CDR3: CASSPVQGAWETQYF; DNA: TGCGCCAGCAGCCCGGTACAGGGGGCATGGGAGACCCAGTACTTC
V: TRBV6-6; D: -; J: TRBJ2-7; size: -; CDR3: CASSLTGNYEQYF; DNA: TGTGCCAGCAGTCTGACAGGTAACTACGAGCAGTACTTC
V: TRBV5-1; D: -; J: TRBJ2-3; size: -; CDR3: CASTKGDGGLTDTQYF; DNA: TGCGCCAGCACCAAGGGGGATGGGGGCCTCACAGATACGCAGTATTTT
V: TRBV2; D: -; J: TRBJ2-7; size: -; CDR3: CASSRETGLSYEQYF; DNA: TGTGCCAGCAGTAGGGAGACAGGCCTCTCCTACGAGCAGTACTTC
V: TRBV9; D: -; J: TRBJ1-1; size: -; CDR3: CASSVDGQRNTEAFF; DNA: TGTGCCAGCAGCGTAGACGGACAGAGGAACACTGAAGCTTTCTTT
V: TRBV18; D: TRBD2; J: TRBJ2-5; size: -; CDR3: CASRGTTQETQYF; DNA: TGTGCCAGCCGAGGGACTACCCAAGAGACCCAGTACTTC
V: TRBV28; D: -; J: TRBJ1-5; size: once; CDR3: CASSLSSVQPQHF; DNA: TGTGCCAGCAGTTTATCGTCAGTACAGCCCCAGCATTTT
V: TRBV10-3; D: TRBD1; J: TRBJ1-2; size: -; CDR3: CATPSGGPGENYGYTF; DNA: TGTGCCACCCCGTCAGGGGGCCCAGGCGAAAACTATGGCTACACCTTC
V: TRBV19; D: -; J: TRBJ2-3; size: once; CDR3: CASNEPLGSTDTQYF; DNA: TGTGCCAGTAACGAGCCCCTAGGATCTACAGATACGCAGTATTTT
V: TRBV23-1; D: -; J: TRBJ1-1; size: -; CDR3: CASSQNRRNTEAFF; DNA: TGCGCCAGCAGTCAAAACAGGCGGAACACTGAAGCTTTCTTT
V: TRBV9; D: -; J: TRBJ1-1; size: -; CDR3: CASSVGGRLNTEAFF; DNA: TGTGCCAGCAGCGTAGGGGGCAGGTTGAACACTGAAGCTTTCTTC
V: TRBV5-1; D: -; J: TRBJ2-2; size: -; CDR3: CASSPGAGNTGELFF; DNA: TGCGCCAGCAGCCCAGGAGCGGGGAACACCGGGGAGCTGTTTTTT
V: TRBV5-1; D: TRBD1; J: TRBJ1-2; size: -; CDR3: CASSLGDREFDNYGYTF; DNA: TGCGCCAGCAGCTTGGGGGACAGGGAGTTCGATAACTATGGCTACACCTTC
V: TRBV11-1; D: -; J: TRBJ1-6; size: -; CDR3: CASSRSALHF; DNA: TGTGCCAGCAGCCGTTCGGCCCTCCACTTT
V: TRBV7-6; D: TRBD1; J: TRBJ2-1; size: -; CDR3: CASSSGQVVYNEQFF; DNA: TGTGCCAGCAGCTCCGGACAGGTGGTCTACAATGAGCAGTTCTTC
V: TRBV7-2; D: -; J: TRBJ2-2; size: few; CDR3: CASSVRTGELFF; DNA: TGTGCCAGCAGCGTCCGCACCGGGGAGCTGTTTTTT
V: TRBV6-2/TRBV6-3; D: TRBD2; J: TRBJ2-7; size: -; CDR3: CASSYLYAGGTYEQYF; DNA: TGTGCCAGCAGTTACCTTTATGCGGGAGGGACGTACGAGCAGTACTTC
V: TRBV6-5; D: -; J: TRBJ2-1; size: -; CDR3: CASNLSRNEQFF; DNA: TGTGCCAGCAATTTATCTAGAAATGAGCAGTTCTTC
V: TRBV7-2; D: TRBD1; J: TRBJ1-1; size: -; CDR3: CASSATGTGGGGTEAFF; DNA: TGTGCCAGCAGCGCGACCGGGACAGGGGGCGGAGGCACTGAAGCTTTCTTT
V: TRBV12-5; D: TRBD2; J: TRBJ2-2; size: -; CDR3: CASDMPLALNTGELFF; DNA: TGTGCTAGTGACATGCCACTAGCGTTAAACACCGGGGAGCTGTTTTTT
V: TRBV21-1; D: -; J: TRBJ2-1; size: -; CDR3: CASSRGGTRSYNEQFF; DNA: TGTGCCAGCAGCAGGGGCGGGACTCGCTCCTACAATGAGCAGTTCTTC
V: TRBV5-4; D: TRBD1; J: TRBJ1-2; size: -; CDR3: CASSNRGSGYTF; DNA: TGTGCCAGCAGCAACAGGGGTTCGGGCTACACCTTC
V: TRBV7-2; D: TRBD2; J: TRBJ2-3; size: -; CDR3: CASSLTAGAPDTQYF; DNA: TGTGCCAGCAGCTTAACGGCGGGAGCCCCAGATACGCAGTATTTT
V: TRBV5-1; D: -; J: TRBJ2-7; size: -; CDR3: CASSEDFGRGSYEQYF; DNA: TGCGCCAGCAGCGAGGACTTTGGGCGGGGATCCTACGAGCAGTACTTC
V: TRBV9; D: -; J: TRBJ2-1; size: -; CDR3: CASSVGSSYNEQFF; DNA: TGTGCCAGCAGCGTCGGTAGCTCCTACAATGAGCAGTTCTTC